This T cell receptor beta chain appears in the sequencing data of a study of neurological immune-mediated disorders. TCRdb fed the 5' RACE reads into MiXCR, producing one record per CDR3 protein. The sample shows 90,000 to 100,000 distinct CDR3 sequences, roughly 4% of them seen only once. This clonotype was seen repeatedly, ten times or more. Its antigen is not known. Study-level results: The greatest TCR clonal expansion occurred in HTLV-1-associated myelopathy and the least in multiple sclerosis, which fell below healthy controls.

CDR1 and CDR2 (germline): MNHEY, SMNVEV (reference sequence). The CDR3 covers 16 residues. J was trimmed by 3 bases and V by 3 bases; bases with no gene match: 9. What was sequenced was PBMCs. The sequence was obtained from a woman under 30 with multiple sclerosis. The genes are TRBV27 and TRBJ2-7, with TRBD2 identical over 9 bases. CDR3: CASSLPVAGVFYEQYF. The DNA of the CDR3 is TGTGCCAGCAGTTTGCCCGTAGCGGGAGTATTCTACGAGCAGTACTTC.